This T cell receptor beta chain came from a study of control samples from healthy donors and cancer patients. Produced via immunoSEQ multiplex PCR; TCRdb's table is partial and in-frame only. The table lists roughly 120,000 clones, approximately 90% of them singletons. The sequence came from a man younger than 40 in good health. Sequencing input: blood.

The CDR3 nucleotides read TGCGCCAGCAGCCGGATCGGACAGGGGGGTATCACAGATACGCAGTATTTT. Translated: CASSRIGQGGITDTQYF. This sequence joins TRBV4-1 and TRBJ2-3; 10 positions agree with TRBD1. Trimming at V came to 4 bases and at J to 2 bases, leaving 9 bases not matched to a gene. Per germline, CDR1 MGHRA and CDR2 YSYEKL. This CDR3 is built from 17 residues.